This T cell receptor (beta chain) derives from a study of cytomegalovirus exposure and HLA in healthy donors. Study-level information: For the approximately 420 genotyped donors, more than 65% fell within the Caucasian-associated ancestry cluster.

As to this clone: Its antigen is currently unknown.

Unmatched junction bases numbered 12, after V lost 5 bases and J lost 10 bases. The germline V gene has CDR1 SGHNT and CDR2 YENEEA. CDR3 size: 16 residues. Regarding the study as a whole: Most subjects had HLA-A and HLA-B alleles reportedly predicted accurately by TCR beta sequences. Presence/absence analysis assumed near-uniform sequencing depth across donors. Information on immune exposure was restricted to one variable (CMV serostatus).

PCR primers comprised 60 Vbeta and 13 Jbeta primers. Using immunoSEQ multiplex PCR, the repertoire was profiled, and TCRdb retains in-frame clones only, with some absent. The sample lists some 150,000 clones; about 75% were seen once. Material for sequencing was PBMCs. J is TRBJ1-6 and V is TRBV11-3, with 9 bases that match TRBD1. This clonotype originated in a male donor in good health and CMV-seronegative. CDR3 in amino acids: CASSGSGTGFKSPLHF. The CDR3 DNA reads as TGTGCCAGCAGCGGCTCCGGGACAGGGTTCAAATCACCCCTCCACTTT.